Shown below are 32 T cell receptor beta chains from a single sample sequenced in a study of blood T cells in healthy people across ages (dated by TCRdb to the mid-2010s). Library preparation employed 5' RACE. The data were produced on an Illumina HiSeq 2500. A second PCR of about 6 to 12 cycles was performed with a sample-barcoded 5' primer and a J-beta primer mix. The raw public reads went through TCRdb reprocessing: fastp at Q25, MiXCR clone calling, in-frame beta chains kept. Rows are combined by CDR3 protein, so each entry shows the most common genes and DNA. This sample has approximately 1.5 million distinct CDR3 sequences in its table, and under 55% of those were observed once. Roughly 3.7% of the sample is taken by the ten largest. The source material was blood. Every receptor here comes from a woman younger than 35 in good health.

In its sample, this clonotype was seen a few times. This chain uses TRBV19 with TRBJ1-5, with D tentatively TRBD1 (6 bases). The V end was cut by 1 base, the J end by 7 bases, with 8 bases between. This CDR3 contains 13 residues. The germline gives CDR1 LNHDA, CDR2 SQIVND (reference sequence). CDR3: CASSIAQGQPQHF. CDR3 bases: TGTGCCAGTAGTATAGCCCAGGGGCAGCCCCAGCATTTT.

The chain couples TRBV20-1 to TRBJ2-7; no firm D call. The end of the DNA aligns better with TRBJ2-5, so the J call may be wrong. The V gene's germline CDR1 is DFQATT and CDR2 SNEGSKA (reference sequence). The CDR3 covers 13 residues. CDR3 sequence (DNA): TGCAGTGCTAGAGGTCTACAGCAAGAGACCCAGTACTTC. Translating it yields CSARGLQQETQYF.

This rearrangement joins TRBV4-3 to TRBJ1-4; D may be TRBD1 (5 bases). The germline V gene encodes CDR1 LGHNA and CDR2 YSLEER. V dropped 4 bases and J dropped 4 bases, with 16 bases sitting between them. The CDR3 is 16 amino acids. Here the CDR3 DNA reads TGCGCCAGCAGCCCCGCTGCTGGACAAGATAATGAAAAACTGTTTTTT. Residues: CASSPAAGQDNEKLFF.

This chain joins TRBV12-3 or TRBV12-4 and TRBJ1-1; 8 nucleotides agree with TRBD1. This CDR3 region has 13 residues. Unmatched junction bases numbered 7, after V lost 7 bases and J lost 6 bases. The CDR3 DNA follows: TGTGCCAGCACCCCAGGGGGCGTTCCTGAAGCTTTCTTT. It is translated as CASTPGGVPEAFF.

The rearrangement joins TRBV6-5 to TRBJ2-5; possibly TRBD2 for D (5 bases). CDR3 size: 16 residues. Trimming removed 5 bases from V and 4 bases from J, with 20 bases in between. Germline lookup yields CDR1 MNHEY and CDR2 SVGAGI. In DNA form, the CDR3 reads TGTGCCAGCAGTCCCCATGTGGGTCGTGCGGGAGAGACCCAGTACTTC. Amino acids: CASSPHVGRAGETQYF.

The chain couples TRBV5-1 to TRBJ2-1; D possibly uses TRBD1 or TRBD2 (5 bases each). The CDR3 totals 14 residues. The ends were cut back, 5 bases at V and 3 bases at J, with 12 bases in the middle. Looked up from germline, CDR1 is SGHRS and CDR2 is YFSETQ. The CDR3 loop is CASSVGDLYNEQFF. CDR3 sequence (DNA): TGCGCCAGCAGTGTGGGGGACCTCTACAATGAGCAGTTCTTC.

This clonotype occurred a few times. The chain links TRBV7-9 to TRBJ2-2; D may be TRBD2 (6 bases). The CDR3 runs 15 residues. CDR1 is SEHNR, CDR2 FQNEAQ, per germline (reference sequence). The ends were cut back, 8 bases at V and 2 bases at J, with 15 bases in the middle. The CDR3 coding sequence is TGTGCCAGCGGTGGTTATAGCGGTAACACCGGGGAGCTGTTTTTT. Its translation: CASGGYSGNTGELFF.

The J gene is TRBJ2-1, the V gene TRBV6-1, with D possibly matching TRBD1 (6 bases). The germline V and J ends were trimmed by 2 bases and 10 bases, with 18 bases remaining between them. Germline CDR1 MNHNS, CDR2 SASEGT. The CDR3 spans 15 residues. The CDR3 loop reads CASSESGAGYYEQFF. The CDR3 DNA sequence: TGTGCCAGCAGTGAATCAGGGGCCGGGTATTACGAGCAGTTCTTC.

This sequence joins TRBV20-1 and TRBJ2-2, with 8 bases that match TRBD1. This CDR3 region has 13 residues. Germline values: CDR1 DFQATT, CDR2 SNEGSKA (reference sequence). The trim removed 1 base at V and 9 bases at J, leaving 4 bases unmatched. The CDR3 here is CSARGQGARELFF. The CDR3 bases are TGCAGTGCTAGAGGGCAGGGGGCGAGGGAGCTGTTTTTT.

A few counts support this clonotype. The rearrangement joins TRBV20-1 to TRBJ1-1; D is ambiguous. The CDR3 consists of 15 residues. V was trimmed by 8 bases and J by 1 base, leaving 20 bases between them. CDR1 is DFQATT, CDR2 SNEGSKA, per germline (reference sequence). This chain's CDR3 is CSFLPIGSSNTEAFF. CDR3 nucleotides: TGCAGTTTTCTCCCCATCGGGTCCTCGAACACTGAAGCTTTCTTT.

The rearrangement joins TRBV20-1 to TRBJ2-1; tentative D call: TRBD2 (6 bases). The better agreement between TRBJ2-7 and the DNA end casts doubt on the J call. Germline CDR1 reads DFQATT; CDR2 reads SNEGSKA (reference sequence). The CDR3 length is 13 residues. The CDR3 DNA is TGCAGTGCTCCCCGCCGACTAGGCTATGAGCAGTACTTC. This sequence encodes CSAPRRLGYEQYF.

In its sample, this clonotype was seen many times. The chain carries TRBV20-1 and TRBJ1-1; D may be TRBD1 (5 bases). Deletions cut 7 bases from V and 3 bases from J, with 12 bases between. CDR1 and CDR2 from the germline V gene are DFQATT and SNEGSKA (reference sequence). This CDR3 is built from 12 residues. The DNA of the CDR3 is TGCAGTGTTCAGGGAAGGGACACTGAAGCTTTCTTT. Amino acids: CSVQGRDTEAFF.

This rearrangement joins TRBV9 to TRBJ2-7, with 8 bases fitting TRBD2. Germline-derived CDR1 and CDR2 are SGDLS and YYNGEE. J was trimmed by 0 bases and V by 2 bases; bases with no gene match: 7. The CDR3 consists of 16 residues. CDR3 coding DNA: TGTGCCAGCAGCGTCGCAGCGGGGGCCTACTCCTACGAGCAGTACTTC. As protein: CASSVAAGAYSYEQYF.

This clonotype was seen a few times. V usage is TRBV27 and J usage is TRBJ1-1, with D maybe TRBD1 (6 bases). The CDR3 length is 14 residues. CDR1 is MNHEY, CDR2 SMNVEV, per germline (reference sequence). V was trimmed by 0 bases and J by 5 bases, leaving 10 bases between them. The CDR3 DNA follows: TGTGCCAGCAGTTTATCAGGGGGTAGGACTGAAGCTTTCTTT. This translates into CASSLSGGRTEAFF.

This clonotype was seen a few times. This chain uses TRBV27 with TRBJ1-5; D unresolved. Germline lookup yields CDR1 MNHEY and CDR2 SMNVEV (reference sequence). CDR3 length: 14 amino acids. V lost 4 bases, J lost 0 bases, and 7 bases lay in between. Here the CDR3 reads CASSSFNSNQPQHF. CDR3 DNA sequence: TGTGCCAGCAGTTCATTTAATAGCAATCAGCCCCAGCATTTT.

The table lists this clonotype with many counts. The chain carries TRBV29-1 and TRBJ1-2; D is uncertain. The V end was cut by 3 bases, the J end by 4 bases, with 6 bases between. The CDR3 contains 11 residues. Germline CDR1 is SQVTM and CDR2 is ANQGSEA. The CDR3 DNA is TGCAGCGTTGAGGAGGGCTATGGCTACACCTTC. It encodes CSVEEGYGYTF.

The chain links TRBV20-1 to TRBJ2-7; D is perhaps TRBD2 (6 bases). The CDR3 is 12 amino acids. V lost 6 bases and J 0 bases, leaving 9 bases between the germline ends. Per germline, CDR1 DFQATT and CDR2 SNEGSKA (reference sequence). The CDR3 is CSAGDSSYEQYF. The CDR3, as DNA: TGCAGTGCAGGGGACTCCTCCTACGAGCAGTACTTC.

The V call is TRBV5-8, the J call TRBJ1-5, with D uncertain. V dropped 0 bases and J dropped 5 bases, with 6 bases sitting between them. The CDR3 has 13 residues. Per germline, CDR1 SGHTS and CDR2 YDEGEE. The CDR3: CASSLDDDQPQHF. CDR3 sequence (DNA): TGTGCCAGCAGCTTGGATGATGATCAGCCCCAGCATTTT.

The CDR3 reads CASSSIGTGGDTQYF. The CDR3 nucleotides read TGTGCCAGCAGCTCCATTGGGACAGGGGGGGATACGCAGTATTTT. The chain couples TRBV7-2 to TRBJ2-3, with TRBD1 matching 11 bases. V lost 4 bases and J lost 6; bases outside the gene matches: 6. Germline V gene data show CDR1 as SGHTA and CDR2 as FQGNSA. This CDR3 is built from 15 residues.

This clonotype showed up just a few times. The chain carries TRBV20-1 and TRBJ2-7; D possibly corresponds to TRBD2 (6 bases). Germline V CDR1 and CDR2: DFQATT, SNEGSKA (reference sequence). This CDR3 region has 13 residues. V lost 5 bases to trimming and J lost 2 bases, with 13 bases between them. The CDR3 DNA sequence: TGCAGTGCTGCGGGAATTCGGGCCTACGAGCAGTACTTC. This translates into CSAAGIRAYEQYF.

This chain connects TRBV5-1 to TRBJ1-1; 10 nucleotides align to TRBD1. The CDR3 is made up of 14 amino acids. Germline CDR1 reads SGHRS; CDR2 reads YFSETQ. Trimming at V came to 3 bases and at J to 7 bases, leaving 6 bases not matched to a gene. The chain's CDR3 is CASSSGTGDVEAFF. CDR3 in DNA: TGCGCCAGCAGCTCCGGGACAGGGGATGTTGAAGCTTTCTTT.

This chain links TRBV29-1 with TRBJ1-1; D possibly corresponds to TRBD1 (5 bases). CDR1 is SQVTM and CDR2 is ANQGSEA in the germline V gene. The ends were cut back, 8 bases at V and 1 base at J, with 14 bases in the middle. CDR3 length: 13 amino acids. CDR3 nucleotide sequence: TGCAGCATTCGGGAGGGGACGAACACTGAAGCTTTCTTT. It is translated as CSIREGTNTEAFF.

To note about this clonotype: A read error may account for a junction end that differs from germline. This chain connects TRBV27 to TRBJ2-1, with TRBD2 matching over 7 bases. Germline V gives CDR1 MNHEY, CDR2 SMNVEV (reference sequence). The CDR3 is made up of 15 amino acids. CDR3 coding DNA: TGTGCCGGCAGTTTTTGGGGGAGGGCACGGAGTGAGCAGTTCTTC. Its protein is CAGSFWGRARSEQFF.

The V and J genes are TRBV6-6 and TRBJ1-2; D unresolved. Trimming shortened V by 3 bases and J by 0 bases, and 8 bases separated the two germline ends. CDR3 length: 14 residues. Germline-derived CDR1 and CDR2 are MNHNY and SVGAGI (reference sequence). The chain's CDR3 is CASSYWAANYGYTF. The DNA for the CDR3 is TGTGCCAGCAGTTATTGGGCAGCTAACTATGGCTACACCTTC.

A remark on this clonotype: Since a much larger clone is just one base distant, this may be a read error. The V and J genes are TRBV6-2 or TRBV6-3 and TRBJ2-1; 9 bases line up with TRBD2. Germline V gene data show CDR1 as MNHEY and CDR2 as SVGEGT. This CDR3 contains 14 residues. CDR3 sequence: CASYSGGSYKEQFF. In DNA, the CDR3 is TGTGCCAGTTATAGCGGGGGTAGCTACAAGGAGCAGTTCTTC.

This clonotype has only a few counts. The chain uses TRBV4-3 and TRBJ1-5, with D perhaps TRBD1 (5 bases). CDR1 LGHNA and CDR2 YSLEER come from the germline V gene. The CDR3 consists of 15 residues. V was pared by 4 bases and J by 4 bases, with 14 bases between. The DNA for the CDR3 is TGCGCCAGCAGCCGGTACCGGGACGGGAATCAGCCCCAGCATTTT. This translates into CASSRYRDGNQPQHF.

This clonotype was observed a few times. The rearrangement links TRBV20-1 to TRBJ1-4; the D gene is possibly TRBD1 (5 bases). The CDR3 has 13 amino acids. Trimming took 6 bases from V and 10 from J, leaving 18 bases between them. The germline V gene has CDR1 DFQATT and CDR2 SNEGSKA (reference sequence). CDR3 protein: CSALGAQLAKLFF. CDR3 in DNA: TGCAGTGCCCTCGGGGCACAACTAGCAAAACTGTTTTTT.

This chain links TRBV3-1 with TRBJ2-5; the D gene is possibly TRBD2 (5 bases). The J call may not be correct, given that the DNA end is closer to TRBJ2-7. The germline gives CDR1 LGHDT, CDR2 YNNKEL (reference sequence). The CDR3 runs 14 residues. As DNA, the CDR3 is TGTGCCAGCAGCCAGAGGAGAGGGTCCTACGAGCAGTACTTC. Translation gives CASSQRRGSYEQYF.

The V call is TRBV7-2, the J call TRBJ2-6, with unresolved D. From germline, CDR1 is SGHTA and CDR2 FQGNSA. The CDR3 has 16 residues. Trimming removed 1 base from V and 0 bases from J, with 7 bases in between. The CDR3 region has the DNA TGTGCCAGCAGCTTAGAGGCATTCTCTGGGGCCAACGTCCTGACTTTC. Amino acid sequence: CASSLEAFSGANVLTF.

This chain joins TRBV28 and TRBJ1-2; TRBD1 matches at 8 bases. This CDR3 spans 15 amino acids. Germline values: CDR1 MDHEN, CDR2 SYDVKM. The ends lost 4 bases at V and 3 bases at J; junction bases unmatched: 7. CDR3 nucleotides: TGTGCCAGCAGTTCCCCGGGACAGGAGTACTATGGCTACACCTTC. Its protein is CASSSPGQEYYGYTF.

The chain combines TRBV7-6 with TRBJ1-6; 9 bases fit TRBD1. J gave up 9 bases and V 5 bases, and 14 bases lay outside the gene matches. The CDR3 is 17 residues long. Germline CDR1 is SGHVS and CDR2 is FNYEAQ. CDR3 loop: CASSPFLTGQGFSPLHF. The CDR3 DNA reads as TGTGCCAGCAGCCCCTTTTTGACTGGACAGGGGTTTTCACCCCTCCACTTT.

V is TRBV7-9 and J is TRBJ2-7, with 9 bases matching TRBD2. This CDR3 has 14 residues. The ends lost 7 bases at V and 3 bases at J; junction bases unmatched: 7. Germline V gene data show CDR1 as SEHNR and CDR2 as FQNEAQ (reference sequence). CDR3 sequence (DNA): TGTGCCAGCACTTCAAGCGGGAGGTTCTACGAGCAGTACTTC. This gives the protein CASTSSGRFYEQYF.